Following are 15 T cell receptor beta chains from one sample sequenced in a study of cytotoxic CD8 clonotypes in ibrutinib-treated CLL. This table comes from immunoSEQ multiplex PCR, and its TCRdb copy is limited to in-frame clones, with some not included. The sample holds roughly 300,000 clones, approximately 76% seen once. Source: PBMCs, taken at disease progression, from a patient treated with ibrutinib. The receptors were gathered from a human donor with chronic lymphocytic leukemia.

The chain joins TRBV9 to TRBJ1-5, with D perhaps matching TRBD1 (5 bases). The CDR3 is 14 residues long. The germline CDR1 and CDR2 sequences are SGDLS and YYNGEE. V was trimmed by 0 bases and J by 7 bases, leaving 11 bases between them. CDR3 sequence (DNA): TGTGCCAGCAGCGTAGGCGGGGCTCGGCAGCCCCAGCATTTT. It codes for CASSVGGARQPQHF. Combining the CDR3 with reference TRBV9 and TRBJ1-5 gives the whole variable domain DSGVTQTPKHLITATGQRVTLRCSPRSGDLSVYWYQQSLDQGLQFLIQYYNGEERAKGNILERFSAQQFPDLHSELNLSSLELGDSALYFCASSVGGARQPQHFGDGTRLSIL.

A remark on this clone: A much larger clone differs by one base, so this may be a read error. The V gene is TRBV11-2, the J gene TRBJ2-7; D not resolved. Trimming removed 4 bases at V and 2 bases at J, with 3 bases between. Germline values: CDR1 SGHAT, CDR2 FQNNGV. The CDR3 sequence is 11 residues long. CDR3 DNA sequence: TGTGCCAGCAGCTCCACCTACGAGCAGTACTTC. Encoded protein: CASSSTYEQYF.

Comments on this clone: Different DNA sequences within this sample yield the same CDR3. The chain couples TRBV11-2 to TRBJ2-3; the D is unclear. Germline assignment: CDR1 SGHAT and CDR2 FQNNGV. CDR3 length equals 12 residues. With 3 bases removed from V and 6 bases from J, the gap between germline ends came to 7 bases. CDR3 region: CASSFGADTQYF. The CDR3 DNA reads as TGTGCCAGCAGCTTCGGAGCGGATACGCAGTATTTT.

The chain has TRBV18 and TRBJ2-2; 11 nucleotides match TRBD2. CDR1 and CDR2 (germline): KGHSH, LQKENI. The V gene end was trimmed by 4 bases and the J gene end by 6 bases; junction bases not matched to a gene: 4. CDR3 length equals 15 residues. In DNA form, the CDR3 reads TGTGCCAGCTCACTCGGACTAGCGGGTGCCGGGGAGCTGTTTTTT. This codes for CASSLGLAGAGELFF.

V gene TRBV7-6 combines with J gene TRBJ2-3; 8 nucleotides line up with TRBD1. Per the germline V gene, CDR1 is SGHVS and CDR2 is FNYEAQ. The CDR3 loop spans 16 amino acids. Losses at the gene ends were 1 base for V and 0 bases for J; bases not matched to a gene: 3. The CDR3 sequence: CASSLGTGLSTDTQYF. The DNA of the CDR3 is TGTGCCAGCAGCTTAGGGACAGGGCTGAGCACAGATACGCAGTATTTT.

The V call is TRBV10-3, the J call TRBJ1-1; TRBD1 matches at 7 bases. CDR1 is ENHRY and CDR2 is SYGVKD in the germline V gene. This CDR3 region has 17 residues. Trimming at V came to 3 bases and at J to 0 bases, leaving 10 bases not matched to a gene. CDR3 nucleotides: TGTGCCATCAGTGATTCTCCCTACAGGGGACTGAACACTGAAGCTTTCTTT. This translates into CAISDSPYRGLNTEAFF.

The V call is TRBV5-1, the J call TRBJ2-1; 7 nucleotides match TRBD1. Germline CDR1 is SGHRS and CDR2 is YFSETQ. CDR3 length: 15 residues. The V and J ends lost 4 bases and 0 bases, in that order; junction bases with no gene match: 4. The CDR3 bases are TGCGCCAGCAGCGGGGGACAGAGCTCCTACAATGAGCAGTTCTTC. It codes for CASSGGQSSYNEQFF.

The chain uses TRBV7-2 and TRBJ1-5; D is undetermined. CDR3 length equals 12 residues. Between the trimmed V and J ends, which lost 1 base and 6 bases, there was a span of 4 bases. CDR1 is SGHTA, CDR2 FQGNSA, per germline. The CDR3 spells CASSLGGQPQHF. For the CDR3, the DNA is TGTGCCAGCAGCTTAGGCGGTCAGCCCCAGCATTTT.

This clone was counted a few times. The chain carries TRBV9 and TRBJ2-3; tentatively, D is TRBD2 (5 bases). V shed 0 bases and J shed 3 bases, with 14 bases lying between them. Germline CDR1 SGDLS, CDR2 YYNGEE. The CDR3 is 16 amino acids. CDR3 DNA sequence: TGTGCCAGCAGCGTAGGAGGGAACTGGTTTACAGATACGCAGTATTTT. It is translated as CASSVGGNWFTDTQYF.

The chain recombines TRBV19 with TRBJ2-3, with 9 positions matching TRBD1. Germline lookup yields CDR1 LNHDA and CDR2 SQIVND (reference sequence). The V and J ends lost 4 bases and 6 bases, in that order; junction bases with no gene match: 8. The CDR3 is made up of 15 amino acids. Written as DNA, the CDR3 is TGTGCCAGTAGTACCCGGGACAGGGATTTGGATACGCAGTATTTT. This gives the protein CASSTRDRDLDTQYF.

In DNA, the CDR3 is TGTGCCAGCAGTCTTCTTGACAGGGTAGGCTACACCTTC. Residues: CASSLLDRVGYTF. This chain links TRBV7-9 with TRBJ1-2; 7 bases match TRBD1. The CDR3 runs 13 residues. V gave up 6 bases and J gave up 8 bases; unmatched junction bases: 9. Germline V gene lookup returns CDR1 SEHNR and CDR2 FQNEAQ (reference sequence). The full variable domain, rest sourced from reference TRBV7-9 and TRBJ1-2, is DTGVSQNPRHKITKRGQNVTFRCDPISEHNRLYWYRQTLGQGPEFLTYFQNEAQLEKSRLLSDRFSAERPKGSFSTLEIQRTEQGDSAMYLCASSLLDRVGYTFGSGTRLTVV.

V gene TRBV2 combines with J gene TRBJ1-3; D possibly corresponds to TRBD1 (6 bases). Germline CDR1 SNHLY, CDR2 FYNNEI. This CDR3 is built from 16 residues. Trimming pared 6 bases from V and 0 bases from J, leaving 15 bases between. CDR3 residues: CASSARGHNSGNTIYF. The CDR3 bases are TGTGCCAGCAGCGCCCGGGGGCACAACTCTGGAAACACCATATATTTT.

This clone was observed a handful of times. The chain combines TRBV7-3 with TRBJ2-7; D ambiguous. Germline V gene sequence: CDR1 SGHTA, CDR2 FQGTGA. V was cut by 5 bases and J by 4 bases, with 12 bases left in between. The CDR3 covers 13 residues. The DNA of the CDR3 is TGTGCCAGCAGCCCAGACGTGTCGTACGAGCAGTACTTC. It specifies CASSPDVSYEQYF.

The chain recombines TRBV7-9 with TRBJ2-2, with D unclear. Germline V gene data show CDR1 as SEHNR and CDR2 as FQNEAQ (reference sequence). Trimming removed 5 bases at V and 6 bases at J, with 13 bases between. The CDR3 extends over 14 amino acids. DNA of the CDR3: TGTGCCAGCAGCCCTTTTTCTAAGGCCGGGGAGCTGTTTTTT. Amino acids: CASSPFSKAGELFF.

The chain has TRBV4-3 and TRBJ1-2, with D perhaps TRBD1 (6 bases). The V and J ends lost 3 bases and 4 bases respectively, with 18 bases between them. The germline V gene has CDR1 LGHNA and CDR2 YSLEER. The length of the CDR3 is 16 residues. The CDR3 is CASSQADRRNTYGYTF. The CDR3 nucleotides are TGCGCCAGCAGCCAGGCTGACAGGCGAAACACCTATGGCTACACCTTC.